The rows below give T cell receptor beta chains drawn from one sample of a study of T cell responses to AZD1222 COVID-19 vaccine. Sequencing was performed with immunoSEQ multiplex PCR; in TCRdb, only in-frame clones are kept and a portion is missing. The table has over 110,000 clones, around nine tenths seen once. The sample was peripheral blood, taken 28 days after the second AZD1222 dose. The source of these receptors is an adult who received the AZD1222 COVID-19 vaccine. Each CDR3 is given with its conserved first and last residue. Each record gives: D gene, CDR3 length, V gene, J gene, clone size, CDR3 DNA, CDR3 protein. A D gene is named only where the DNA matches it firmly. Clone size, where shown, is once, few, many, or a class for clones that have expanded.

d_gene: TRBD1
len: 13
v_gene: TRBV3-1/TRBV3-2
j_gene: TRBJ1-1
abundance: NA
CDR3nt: TGTGCCAGCGGGACAGGGGCATACACTGAAGCTTTCTTT
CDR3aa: CASGTGAYTEAFF

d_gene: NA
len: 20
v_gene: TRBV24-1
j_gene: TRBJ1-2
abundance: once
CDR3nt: TGTGCCACCAGTGTCGCGAAACCCCAGGGAGCGCACTCCTTTAACTATGGCTACACCTTC
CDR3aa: CATSVAKPQGAHSFNYGYTF

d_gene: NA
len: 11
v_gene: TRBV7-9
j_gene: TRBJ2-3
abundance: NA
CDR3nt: TGTGCCAGCAGCTCATCAGATACGCAGTATTTT
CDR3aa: CASSSSDTQYF

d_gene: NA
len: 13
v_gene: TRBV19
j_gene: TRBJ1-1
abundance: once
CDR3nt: TGTGCCAGTAGTATACGCGTGAACACTGAAGCTTTCTTT
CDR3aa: CASSIRVNTEAFF

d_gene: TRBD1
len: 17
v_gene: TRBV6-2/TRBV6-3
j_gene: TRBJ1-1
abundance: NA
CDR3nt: TGTGCCAGCAGTTACTCCGACAGGGGAGCGCTAAACACTGAAGCTTTCTTT
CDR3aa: CASSYSDRGALNTEAFF

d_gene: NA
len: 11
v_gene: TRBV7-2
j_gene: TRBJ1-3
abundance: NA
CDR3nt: TGTGCCAGCAGCTCCGGAAACACCATATATTTT
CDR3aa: CASSSGNTIYF

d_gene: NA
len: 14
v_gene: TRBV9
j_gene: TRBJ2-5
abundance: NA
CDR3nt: TGTGCCAGCAGCGTAGGGACAGTACAAGAGACCCAGTACTTC
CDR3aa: CASSVGTVQETQYF

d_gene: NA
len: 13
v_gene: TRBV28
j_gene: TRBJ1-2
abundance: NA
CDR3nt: TGTGCCAGCAGTTTCAGGGGTGTCTATGGCTACACCTTC
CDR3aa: CASSFRGVYGYTF

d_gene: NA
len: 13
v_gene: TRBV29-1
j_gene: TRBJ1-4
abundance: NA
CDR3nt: TGCAGCGTTGGGGTAGGAGTGAATGAAAAACTGTTTTTT
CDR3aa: CSVGVGVNEKLFF

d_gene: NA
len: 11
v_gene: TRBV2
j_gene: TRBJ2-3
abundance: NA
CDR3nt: TGTGCCAGCAGCGCCCCGGATACGCAGTATTTT
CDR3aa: CASSAPDTQYF

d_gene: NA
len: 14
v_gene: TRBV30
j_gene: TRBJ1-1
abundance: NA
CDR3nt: TGTGCCTGGAGTGTGGGCAGGGCATATACTGAAGCTTTCTTT
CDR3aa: CAWSVGRAYTEAFF

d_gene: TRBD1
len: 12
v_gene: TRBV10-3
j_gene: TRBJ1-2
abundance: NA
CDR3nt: TGTGCCATCAGTGAGTCTCGGACAGGGTTCACCTTC
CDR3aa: CAISESRTGFTF

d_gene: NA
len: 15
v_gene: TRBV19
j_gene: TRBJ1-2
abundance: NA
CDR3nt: TGTGCCAGTATGGGGTGGGACACGAAGAAACATGGCTACACCTTC
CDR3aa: CASMGWDTKKHGYTF

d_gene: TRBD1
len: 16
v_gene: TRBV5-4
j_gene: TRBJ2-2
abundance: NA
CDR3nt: TGTGCCAGCAGCTTCAAGGGGGCTTCGAACACCGGGGAGCTGTTTTTT
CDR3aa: CASSFKGASNTGELFF

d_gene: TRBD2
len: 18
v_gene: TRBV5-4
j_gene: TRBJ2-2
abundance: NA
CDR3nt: TGTGCCAGCAGCCCGGGAGGGCGGACTAGCGGAATCACCGGGGAGCTGTTTTTT
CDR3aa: CASSPGGRTSGITGELFF

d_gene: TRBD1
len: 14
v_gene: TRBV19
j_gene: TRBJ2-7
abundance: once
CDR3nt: TGTGCCAGTAGTATCGACAGGGTACCCTACGAGCAGTACTTC
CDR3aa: CASSIDRVPYEQYF

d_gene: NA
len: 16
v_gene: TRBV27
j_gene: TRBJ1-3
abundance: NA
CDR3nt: TGTGCCAGCAGTTCCGAGAGGGGGGCGCTTGGAAACACCATATATTTT
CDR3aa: CASSSERGALGNTIYF

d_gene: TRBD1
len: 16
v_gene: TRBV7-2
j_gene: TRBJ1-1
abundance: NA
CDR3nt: TGTGCCAGCAGCCCAGGACAGTCCCAGGGGGTCACTGAAGCTTTCTTT
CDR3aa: CASSPGQSQGVTEAFF

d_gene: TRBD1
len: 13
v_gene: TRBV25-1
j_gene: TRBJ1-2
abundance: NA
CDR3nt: TGTGCCAGCAGTGATAGGGCAGGGGGCGGCTACACCTTC
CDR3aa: CASSDRAGGGYTF

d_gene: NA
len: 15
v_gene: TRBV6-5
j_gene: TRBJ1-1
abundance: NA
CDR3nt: TGTGCCAGCAGTTACGATGGCGCTATGAACACTGAAGCTTTCTTT
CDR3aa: CASSYDGAMNTEAFF

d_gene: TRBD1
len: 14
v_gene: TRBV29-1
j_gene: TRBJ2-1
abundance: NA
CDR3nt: TGCAGCGTTGTATGGGACAGCTCCTACAATGAGCAGTTCTTC
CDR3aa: CSVVWDSSYNEQFF

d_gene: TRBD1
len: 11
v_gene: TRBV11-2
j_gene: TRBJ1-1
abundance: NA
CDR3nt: TGTGCCAGTATGACAGGGGGCGAAGCTTTCTTT
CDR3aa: CASMTGGEAFF

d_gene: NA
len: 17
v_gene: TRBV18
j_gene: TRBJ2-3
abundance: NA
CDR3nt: TGTGCCAGCTCACCCCCATCTAGGGGGTCAGGAGCAGATACGCAGTATTTT
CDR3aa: CASSPPSRGSGADTQYF

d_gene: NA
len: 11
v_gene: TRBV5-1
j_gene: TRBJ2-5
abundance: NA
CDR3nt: TGCGCCAGCAGCAACCAGCAGACCCAGTACTTC
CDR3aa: CASSNQQTQYF

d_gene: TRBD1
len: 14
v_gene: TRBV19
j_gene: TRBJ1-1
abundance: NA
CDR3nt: TGTGCCAGTAGGAGGGACAGGGAAGGCTCTGAAGCTTTCTTT
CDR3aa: CASRRDREGSEAFF

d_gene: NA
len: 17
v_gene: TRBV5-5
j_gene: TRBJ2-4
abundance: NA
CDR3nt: TGTGCCAGCAGCTATCCCGGGAGCCCCACATCGGGAAACATTCAGTACTTC
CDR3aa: CASSYPGSPTSGNIQYF

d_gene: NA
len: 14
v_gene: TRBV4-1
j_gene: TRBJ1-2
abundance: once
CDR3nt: TGCGCCAGCAGCCCGAAATCACCCTATGGTGGCTACACCTTC
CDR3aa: CASSPKSPYGGYTF

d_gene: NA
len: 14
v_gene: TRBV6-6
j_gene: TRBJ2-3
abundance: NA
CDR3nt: TGTGCCAGCAGGTCACAGGCGAGCACAGATACGCAGTATTTT
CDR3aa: CASRSQASTDTQYF